These 22 T cell receptor beta chains share one sample of origin, sequenced in a study of tumor-infiltrating lymphocytes in primary liver carcinoma. Synthesis of TCR beta cDNA was carried out from 500 ng total RNA with a constant-region primer. ARM-PCR was slightly modified, and three nested multiplex PCR rounds with it gave rise to the TCR beta libraries. A C-beta reverse primer was combined with TRBV1-TRBV30 forward primers in the first two PCR rounds, and each round had around 10 cycles. A single record per CDR3 protein comes from TCRdb applying MiXCR to the multiplex PCR reads. The sample records approximately 300,000 distinct CDR3 sequences, 65% being singletons. Researchers drew blood RNA from unsorted whole blood and extracted germline DNA as well. Specimen: peripheral blood. The receptors here all came from a man between 40 and 49 years old with primary liver carcinoma and hepatitis B virus infection.

The count of this clonotype is one. A read error is possible here, since a much larger clone lies one base away. The chain uses TRBV12-3 or TRBV12-4 and TRBJ1-2, with a weak D call TRBD1 (5 bases). This CDR3 spans 12 amino acids. This CDR3 is CASSLSGGGYSF. The CDR3 region has the DNA TGTGCCAGCAGTTTATCGGGGGGTGGCTACAGCTTC.

For this clonotype: The junction and the germline gene differ at one end; a read error may be behind it. V is TRBV5-8 and J is TRBJ2-1, with TRBD2 identical over 7 bases. The CDR3 runs to 15 residues. Germline values: CDR1 SGHTS, CDR2 YDEGEE. CDR3 region: CASGLGLVTYNEQFF. CDR3 coding DNA: TGTGCCAGCGGCTTAGGACTAGTAACCTACAATGAGCAGTTCTTC.

On this clonotype: One junction end disagrees with the germline gene, perhaps due to a read error. CDR3 sequence reads: CAISSLGNCGYTF. The CDR3 DNA reads TGTGCCATCAGCTCCCTCGGGAACTGTGGCTACACCTTC. V is TRBV11-2 and J is TRBJ1-2; D unclear. The CDR3 runs to 13 residues. The V gene's germline CDR1 is SGHAT and CDR2 FQNNGV.

DNA for the CDR3: TGCGCCAGCAGCCACCGGGGGGGTTACGAGCAGTACTTC. It specifies CASSHRGGYEQYF. The chain is built from TRBV4-3 and TRBJ2-7, with 8 bases identical to TRBD2. V shed 3 bases and J 4 bases; nucleotides not matched to a gene: 2. The CDR3 sequence is 13 residues long. The germline V gene encodes CDR1 LGHNA and CDR2 YSLEER.

This clonotype was counted between two and nine times. The CDR3 nucleotides are TGCGCCAGCATGGCCGTGCAGGGTTCAGAGACCCAGTACTTC. It specifies CASMAVQGSETQYF. This sequence joins TRBV5-1 and TRBJ2-5, with a possible D match to TRBD1 (5 bases). V dropped 6 bases and J dropped 4 bases, with 16 bases sitting between them. The CDR3 sequence is 14 residues long. Germline loops: CDR1 SGHRS, CDR2 YFSETQ.

This clonotype was seen more than once but under ten times. The chain couples TRBV12-5 to TRBJ2-1, with a possible D match to TRBD1 (6 bases). Deletions cut 3 bases from V and 9 bases from J, with 18 bases between. Germline assignment: CDR1 LGHNT and CDR2 FRNRAP. The length of the CDR3 is 15 residues. For the CDR3, the DNA is TGTGCTAGTGGTTTCCAAAGAGGGGGAGCTGTTGAGCAGTTCTTC. This sequence encodes CASGFQRGGAVEQFF.

V and J are TRBV10-3 and TRBJ2-5; TRBD2 matches 10 bases. V trimming: 10 bases; J trimming: 7 bases; junction bases outside the gene matches: 12. This CDR3 is built from 14 residues. Looked up from germline, CDR1 is ENHRY and CDR2 is SYGVKD. CDR3 sequence reads: CATVSGLAVGTQYF. CDR3 sequence (DNA): TGTGCCACCGTGTCAGGACTAGCGGTGGGGACCCAGTACTTC.

The gene calls are TRBV5-1 and TRBJ2-7; D is perhaps TRBD1 (6 bases). CDR3 length equals 15 residues. Germline CDR1 SGHRS, CDR2 YFSETQ. The V and J ends lost 2 bases and 4 bases respectively, with 16 bases between them. CDR3 sequence: CASSLLTGIGYEQYF. The CDR3 region has the DNA TGCGCCAGCAGCTTACTCACAGGGATTGGGTACGAGCAGTACTTC.

Note on this clonotype: This may be a read error, as it is one base from a much larger clone. CDR3 in DNA: TGTACCAGCAGTTTTCGGGAAAAACTGTTTTTT. This gives the protein CTSSFREKLFF. V is TRBV12-3 or TRBV12-4 and J is TRBJ1-4; D is unresolved. CDR3 size: 11 residues.

The rearrangement uses TRBV7-8 and TRBJ2-1; 15 bases agree with TRBD2. The germline V gene encodes CDR1 SGHVS and CDR2 FQNEAQ. Trimming cost V 7 bases and J 3 bases; bases outside gene matches: 13. This CDR3 has 19 residues. CDR3 coding DNA: TGTGCCAGCACCCCCCTAGCGGGACTAGCGGGAGGAAGCTACAATGAGCAGTTCTTC. Translation: CASTPLAGLAGGSYNEQFF.

As concerns this clonotype: This may stem from a read error, because a much larger clone lies one nucleotide away. J is TRBJ2-7 and V is TRBV6-2 or TRBV6-3, with 15 bases that match TRBD2. CDR3 length equals 14 residues. CDR1 and CDR2 (germline): MNHEY, SVGEGT. V was pared by 8 bases and J by 2 bases, with 1 base of the junction left unmatched. The CDR3 sequence: CASGLAGGTYEQYF. The CDR3 DNA sequence: TGTGCCAGCGGACTAGCGGGAGGGACCTACGAGCAGTACTTC.

A note on this clonotype: A much larger clone differs by one base, so this may be a read error. V is TRBV7-9 and J is TRBJ2-7; D call uncertain. CDR3 size: 12 residues. CDR1 SEHNR and CDR2 FQNEAQ come from the germline V gene (reference sequence). This CDR3 is CASSLVAYEQCF. CDR3 coding DNA: TGTGCCAGCAGCTTAGTCGCCTACGAGCAGTGCTTC. The variable domain in full, completed from reference TRBV7-9 and TRBJ2-7, reads DTGVSQNPRHKITKRGQNVTFRCDPISEHNRLYWYRQTLGQGPEFLTYFQNEAQLEKSRLLSDRFSAERPKGSFSTLEIQRTEQGDSAMYLCASSLVAYEQCFGPGTRLTVT.

This clonotype came up a few times. The junction does not match germline at one end; this may be a read error. This rearrangement joins TRBV12-3 or TRBV12-4 to TRBJ2-1; 7 bases are a match to TRBD1. The CDR3 contains 14 residues. The CDR3 DNA reads TGTACCAGCAGCCTACCACAGGGGAACAATGAGCAGTTCTTC. Translation gives CTSSLPQGNNEQFF.

For this clonotype: A read error may explain this, as a much larger clone is one base away. The gene calls are TRBV5-4 and TRBJ2-1; 8 nucleotides match TRBD1. This CDR3 is built from 13 residues. The germline V gene has CDR1 SGHNT and CDR2 YYREEE (reference sequence). Germline trimming cut 4 bases from V and 7 bases from J; bases unmatched to any gene: 4. The CDR3 region has the DNA TGTGCCAGCAGCGTGGGACAGGCAAATGAGCAGTTCTTC. This gives the protein CASSVGQANEQFF. Filled out from reference TRBV5-4 and TRBJ2-1, the complete variable domain reads ETGVTQSPTHLIKTRGQQVTLRCSSQSGHNTVSWYQQALGQGPQFIFQYYREEENGRGNFPPRFSGLQFPNYSSELNVNALELDDSALYLCASSVGQANEQFFGPGTRLTVL.

With respect to this clonotype: The junction departs from the called germline gene at one end, perhaps through a read error. The chain uses TRBV4-1 and TRBJ2-1, with D unclear. This CDR3 spans 16 amino acids. Germline V CDR1 and CDR2: MGHRA, YSYEKL. The CDR3 loop is CASSHLDTNSHNEQFF. Here the CDR3 DNA reads TGCGCCAGCAGCCACCTCGACACGAACTCCCACAATGAGCAGTTCTTC.

Of note for this clonotype: Given a much more abundant clone one base away, this may be a read error. The chain uses TRBV6-2 or TRBV6-3 and TRBJ2-1; D is uncertain. The CDR3 has 12 amino acids. Germline V gives CDR1 MNHEY, CDR2 SVGEGT. CDR3 sequence reads: CASSPSAHEQLF. The CDR3, as DNA: TGTGCCAGCAGCCCCTCCGCCCATGAGCAGCTCTTC.

Concerning this clonotype: The junction does not match germline at one end; this may be a read error. The chain joins TRBV30 to TRBJ2-4; tentatively, D is TRBD1 (7 bases). Germline loops: CDR1 GTSNPN, CDR2 SVGIG (reference sequence). This CDR3 contains 14 residues. In DNA form, the CDR3 reads TGTGCCTGGAGTAAGGAGGGGGCCAAAAACATTCAGCACTTC. This translates into CAWSKEGAKNIQHF. Full variable domain (rest looked up from reference TRBV30 and TRBJ2-4): SQTIHQWPATLVQPVGSPLSLECTVEGTSNPNLYWYRQAAGRGLQLLFYSVGIGQISSEVPQNLSASRPQDRQFILSSKKLLLSDSGFYLCAWSKEGAKNIQHFGAGTRLSVL.

There are many counts of this clonotype. The CDR3 loop is CASSWPGFYEQYF. As DNA, the CDR3 is TGTGCCAGCAGTTGGCCGGGCTTCTACGAGCAGTACTTC. The chain recombines TRBV6-2 or TRBV6-3 with TRBJ2-7; D not certain. CDR1 and CDR2 from the germline V gene are MNHEY and SVGEGT. Deletions cut 4 bases from V and 3 bases from J, with 10 bases between. The CDR3 consists of 13 residues.

The V and J genes are TRBV12-3 or TRBV12-4 and TRBJ2-3; D remains ambiguous. V was cut by 6 bases and J by 2 bases, with 21 bases left in between. CDR3 length equals 17 residues. The CDR3 here is CASRSTTVGSDTDTQYF. The CDR3 DNA reads as TGTGCCAGCAGATCAACTACCGTGGGTTCAGACACAGATACGCAGTATTTT.

In regard to this clonotype: A much larger clone lies one base from this, so it may be a read error. The rearrangement joins TRBV6-2 or TRBV6-3 to TRBJ2-7; TRBD2 is a possible D gene (6 bases). Germline V gene lookup returns CDR1 MNHEY and CDR2 SVGEGT. This CDR3 region has 17 residues. CDR3 sequence reads: CATVSTGSGRMFYEHYF. CDR3 coding DNA: TGTGCCACCGTCTCGACCGGGAGCGGACGTATGTTCTACGAGCACTACTTC.

In the case of this clonotype: Since a much larger clone is just one base distant, this may be a read error. Written as DNA, the CDR3 is TGTGCCATCTCCGGAGATATGCAGTATTTT. It codes for CAISGDMQYF. The rearrangement links TRBV10-3 to TRBJ2-3; D is unclear. This CDR3 contains 10 residues. The germline V gene encodes CDR1 ENHRY and CDR2 SYGVKD.

This clonotype came up many times. The V gene is TRBV6-2 or TRBV6-3, the J gene TRBJ2-3; 7 nucleotides match TRBD2. Germline lookup yields CDR1 MNHEY and CDR2 SVGEGT. This CDR3 is built from 15 residues. V shed 6 bases and J 5 bases; nucleotides not matched to a gene: 11. DNA of the CDR3: TGTGCCAGCAGCCGCAGCGGGGCCGAGGGAGATACGCAGTATTTT. This gives the protein CASSRSGAEGDTQYF.